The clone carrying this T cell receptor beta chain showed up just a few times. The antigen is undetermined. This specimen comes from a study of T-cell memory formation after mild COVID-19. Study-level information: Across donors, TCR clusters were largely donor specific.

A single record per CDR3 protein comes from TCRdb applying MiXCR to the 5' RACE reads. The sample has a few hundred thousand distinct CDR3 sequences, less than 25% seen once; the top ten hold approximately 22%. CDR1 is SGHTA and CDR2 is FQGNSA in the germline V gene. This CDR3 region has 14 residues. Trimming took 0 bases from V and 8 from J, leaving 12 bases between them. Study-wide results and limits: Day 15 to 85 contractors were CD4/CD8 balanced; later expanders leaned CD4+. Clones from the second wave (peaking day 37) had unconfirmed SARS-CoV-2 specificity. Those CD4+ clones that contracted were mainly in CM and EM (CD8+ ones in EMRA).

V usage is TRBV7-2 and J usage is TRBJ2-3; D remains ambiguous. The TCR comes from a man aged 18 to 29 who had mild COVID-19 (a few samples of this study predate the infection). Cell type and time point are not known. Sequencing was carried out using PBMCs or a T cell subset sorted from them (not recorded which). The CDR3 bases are TGTGCCAGCAGCTTAGCACCCCCCCCGAGTACGCAGTATTTT. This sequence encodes CASSLAPPPSTQYF.